This record covers a single T cell receptor (beta chain). The entry originates in a study of blood T cell repertoires in COVID-19. How the authors handled the data: Nucleated cell counts were estimated from reference gene primer amplification. Sequencing was performed with immunoSEQ multiplex PCR; in TCRdb, only in-frame clones are kept and a portion is missing. V and J calls and clone size come straight from that table; D and trimming were deduced from the DNA. The data hold 40,000 to 50,000 clones, with about 84% observed a single time. This sequence was found in a woman in her sixties or seventies with acute or convalescent COVID-19. Specimen: peripheral blood.

This CDR3 reads CASSFRTGFKGEAFF. The CDR3 DNA reads as TGTGCCAGCAGTTTTAGGACAGGGTTTAAGGGGGAAGCTTTCTTT. The chain carries TRBV6-5 and TRBJ1-1; TRBD1 aligns across 8 bases. CDR3 length equals 15 residues. V lost 4 bases to trimming and J lost 8 bases; unmatched junction nucleotides: 12. The germline V gene has CDR1 MNHEY and CDR2 SVGAGI.